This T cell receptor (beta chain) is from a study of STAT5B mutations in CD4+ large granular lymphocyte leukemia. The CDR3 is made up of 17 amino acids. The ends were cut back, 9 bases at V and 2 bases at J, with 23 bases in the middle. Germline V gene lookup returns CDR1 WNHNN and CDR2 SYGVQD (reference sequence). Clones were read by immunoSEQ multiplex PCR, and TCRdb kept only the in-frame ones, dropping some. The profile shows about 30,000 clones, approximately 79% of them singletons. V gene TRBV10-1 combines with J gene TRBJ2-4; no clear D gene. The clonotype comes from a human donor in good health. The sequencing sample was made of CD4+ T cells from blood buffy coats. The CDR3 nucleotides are TGCGCCAGGAGTCCCGAACGCCATTGCTTTTCCAAAAACATTCAGTACTTC. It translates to CARSPERHCFSKNIQYF.